The 26 T cell receptor beta chains below were found in one sample sequenced in a study of CXCR3-negative and CXCR3-positive naive CD8 T cells. General observations from the study: More hydrophobic TRB CDR3s occurred in CXCR3-positive than in CXCR3-negative naive cells.

These receptors' targets are unknown. The TRB libraries of cDNA were built by UMI-labeled 5' RACE. TCRdb reprocessed the 5' RACE reads and stores each CDR3 protein as one record, lacking DNA. This sample's table has about 98,000 distinct CDR3 sequences. The sequenced material came from naive CXCR3+ CD8+ T cells from blood. Sample subset: CD45RO-CCR7+CD27+CD95- naive CD8+ T cells expressing CXCR3 (TNR3+). The receptors stem from a human donor in good health. Some clones in this sample may be carry-over from other donors' samples.

The CDR3 region is CASSSSRGGLSYEQYF. This chain connects TRBV27 to TRBJ2-7; TCRdb's D call of TRBD2 is untestable without DNA. Germline CDR1 reads MNHEY; CDR2 reads SMNVEV (reference sequence). This CDR3 contains 16 residues.

This sequence joins TRBV6-2 or TRBV6-3 and TRBJ2-1. This CDR3 is 14 amino acids long. In germline, CDR1 is MNHEY, CDR2 SVGEGT. This CDR3 reads CASSYLADNNEQFF.

The V gene is TRBV7-6, the J gene TRBJ2-7; TCRdb's assignment of TRBD1 cannot be checked, as there is no DNA. Germline CDR1 reads SGHVS; CDR2 reads FNYEAQ. The length of the CDR3 is 14 residues. CDR3 in amino acids: CASSSSDRTYEQYF.

This chain joins TRBV7-9 and TRBJ2-5. Germline V CDR1 and CDR2: SEHNR, FQNEAQ (reference sequence). The CDR3 runs to 13 residues. CDR3 protein: CASRGAGQETQYF.

V usage is TRBV7-8 and J usage is TRBJ2-5; TCRdb picks TRBD1, but there is no DNA to check that call. This CDR3 is 14 amino acids long. Germline CDR1 reads SGHVS; CDR2 reads FQNEAQ. The CDR3: CASEGGSYQETQYF.

The chain couples TRBV29-1 to TRBJ1-1. The CDR3 has 12 amino acids. In germline, CDR1 is SQVTM, CDR2 ANQGSEA. The chain's CDR3 is CSVVTANTEAFF.

The chain links TRBV20-1 to TRBJ2-3; the TRBD1 assignment by TCRdb is unverifiable without DNA. There are 15 residues in the CDR3. Germline-derived CDR1 and CDR2 are DFQATT and SNEGSKA (reference sequence). CDR3 amino acids: CSARSGQGRTDTQYF.

This chain connects TRBV27 to TRBJ1-5. The CDR3 runs to 13 residues. Germline V gene sequence: CDR1 MNHEY, CDR2 SMNVEV (reference sequence). The CDR3 region is CASGTASNQPQHF.

The chain combines TRBV6-1 with TRBJ2-7; TCRdb's assignment of TRBD2 cannot be checked, as there is no DNA. The CDR3 runs 15 residues. Germline V gene data show CDR1 as MNHNS and CDR2 as SASEGT. CDR3 residues: CASTYRQSMGDEQYF.

This rearrangement joins TRBV29-1 to TRBJ2-5; the D call of TRBD2 rests on TCRdb alone, since no DNA is present to check it. The CDR3 has 12 amino acids. Germline V CDR1 and CDR2: SQVTM, ANQGSEA. CDR3 sequence: CSVGGLGETQYF.

The V call is TRBV29-1, the J call TRBJ2-7; checking the TCRdb D call of TRBD2 is not possible without DNA. CDR1 and CDR2 from the germline V gene are SQVTM and ANQGSEA. The CDR3 sequence is 13 residues long. The CDR3: CSVTSGGYYEQYF.

V usage is TRBV25-1 and J usage is TRBJ1-2; TCRdb returns TRBD1, unconfirmable since there is no DNA. The length of the CDR3 is 16 residues. Germline V CDR1 and CDR2: MGHDK, SYGVNS. CDR3 residues: CASSGGGPTNLYGYTF.

This chain links TRBV27 with TRBJ2-7; TCRdb's D gene call, TRBD1, goes unchecked for lack of DNA. The germline V gene encodes CDR1 MNHEY and CDR2 SMNVEV (reference sequence). The CDR3 has 16 amino acids. CDR3 amino acids: CASSTSFRDSRSEQYF.

The V call is TRBV6-2 or TRBV6-3, the J call TRBJ1-1; TCRdb's D call, TRBD1, is unchecked because there is no DNA. The germline gives CDR1 MNHEY, CDR2 SVGEGT. The CDR3 is made up of 21 amino acids. CDR3 region: CASSYSQNRDRDMKKNTEAFF.

The rearrangement links TRBV27 to TRBJ2-5. Looked up from germline, CDR1 is MNHEY and CDR2 is SMNVEV (reference sequence). The CDR3 is 12 amino acids. CDR3 sequence: CASSRVGETQYF.

J is TRBJ1-1 and V is TRBV5-6; TCRdb outputs TRBD1, but without DNA this stays unchecked. Germline V gives CDR1 SGHDT, CDR2 YYEEEE. CDR3 length: 15 amino acids. The CDR3 sequence: CASSLAPGGFTEAFF.

V gene TRBV9 combines with J gene TRBJ1-1; absent DNA, TCRdb's TRBD1 call cannot be checked. Germline V gene lookup returns CDR1 SGDLS and CDR2 YYNGEE. CDR3 size: 17 residues. CDR3 protein: CASSVSPGQAMNTEAFF.

The J gene is TRBJ2-1, the V gene TRBV6-5. The CDR3 covers 15 residues. The V gene's germline CDR1 is MNHEY and CDR2 SVGAGI. Here the CDR3 reads CASSQSTSAYNEQFF.

This chain uses TRBV7-2 with TRBJ1-2; the TCRdb D gene call, TRBD1, has no DNA to confirm it. Per germline, CDR1 SGHTA and CDR2 FQGNSA. CDR3 length equals 14 residues. The CDR3 protein is CASSYHTGDYGYTF.

The chain couples TRBV20-1 to TRBJ2-1. Germline V gene sequence: CDR1 DFQATT, CDR2 SNEGSKA (reference sequence). The CDR3 totals 15 residues. The CDR3: CSARDMRSGFNEQFF.

The V call is TRBV2, the J call TRBJ1-2; TCRdb designates TRBD1, a call that cannot be tested without DNA. Germline V gives CDR1 SNHLY, CDR2 FYNNEI. This CDR3 is built from 14 residues. CDR3 residues: CASSETGVNTGYTF. The entire variable domain, with the rest obtained from reference TRBV2 and TRBJ1-2, is as follows: EPEVTQTPSHQVTQMGQEVILRCVPISNHLYFYWYRQILGQKVEFLVSFYNNEISEKSEIFDDQFSVERPDGSNFTLKIRSTKLEDSAMYFCASSETGVNTGYTFGSGTRLTVV.

V gene TRBV7-9 combines with J gene TRBJ2-3; TCRdb proposes TRBD1, but this gene call is untestable without DNA. The germline V gene encodes CDR1 SEHNR and CDR2 FQNEAQ (reference sequence). The CDR3 loop spans 15 amino acids. The CDR3 sequence: CASSLPGTGMDTQYF.

The chain recombines TRBV7-9 with TRBJ2-3; the D gene TCRdb calls, TRBD1, cannot be checked with no DNA. Germline CDR1 is SEHNR and CDR2 is FQNEAQ (reference sequence). CDR3 length: 16 residues. CDR3 in amino acids: CASSSTGALITDTQYF.

The chain joins TRBV6-2 or TRBV6-3 to TRBJ2-1; TCRdb selects TRBD2, and the lack of DNA leaves this call unchecked. Germline CDR1 is MNHEY and CDR2 is SVGEGT. The CDR3 covers 17 residues. The CDR3 spells CASRPIAGASFYNEQFF.

The V gene is TRBV4-1, the J gene TRBJ2-7; TCRdb's D call, TRBD1, is unchecked because there is no DNA. The CDR3 length is 16 residues. CDR1 and CDR2 from the germline V gene are MGHRA and YSYEKL. CDR3: CASSQSRTLSSYEQYF.

V gene TRBV6-6 combines with J gene TRBJ2-7; as DNA is missing, the TRBD1 call by TCRdb cannot be tested. This CDR3 has 14 residues. Germline assignment: CDR1 MNHNY and CDR2 SVGAGI (reference sequence). The CDR3 loop is CASSYYAGAYEQYF.